One and the same sample provided the 8 T cell receptor beta chains below, sequenced in a study of blood T cell repertoires in COVID-19. Profiling relied on immunoSEQ multiplex PCR, and the TCRdb table lists in-frame clones only, not all of them. The data hold 300,000 to 500,000 clones, with around 87% observed a single time. The sequencing sample was made of PBMCs or T cells enriched from blood (not recorded which). These receptors all come from a young woman with acute COVID-19.

The rearrangement links TRBV27 to TRBJ2-1, with 8 bases identical to TRBD2. The CDR3 is made up of 15 amino acids. CDR1 and CDR2 (germline): MNHEY, SMNVEV (reference sequence). With V trimmed by 5 bases and J by 5 bases, 8 bases remained unmatched. The CDR3 DNA reads TGTGCCAGCAGTCTAGCGGGCGGGGGCCACAATGAGCAGTTCTTC. This encodes CASSLAGGGHNEQFF.

For this clone: The junction differs from germline at one of its ends, possibly a read error. The V gene is TRBV11-2, the J gene TRBJ2-5; possible D gene TRBD1, 6 bases. Germline assignment: CDR1 SGHAT and CDR2 FQNNGV. The CDR3 spans 15 residues. The CDR3 DNA reads TGTGCCAGCAGCCTAGACAGGTTCCTCCAAGAGACCCAGTACTTC. It yields the protein CASSLDRFLQETQYF.

The chain recombines TRBV29-1 with TRBJ1-4; 8 nucleotides agree with TRBD1. V gave up 5 bases and J gave up 7 bases; unmatched junction bases: 12. The CDR3 contains 15 residues. Germline lookup yields CDR1 SQVTM and CDR2 ANQGSEA. The CDR3 region has the DNA TGCAGCGTTTCGCTGACAGGGGCTGGAAGTGAAAAACTGTTTTTT. Amino acids: CSVSLTGAGSEKLFF.

The gene calls are TRBV5-8 and TRBJ2-6, with D possibly being TRBD1 (5 bases). From germline, CDR1 is SGHTS and CDR2 YDEGEE. The CDR3 is 16 residues long. V dropped 0 bases and J dropped 0 bases, with 7 bases sitting between them. CDR3 region: CASSLEGFSGANVLTF. The CDR3 DNA is TGTGCCAGCAGCTTGGAGGGGTTCTCTGGGGCCAACGTCCTGACTTTC.

The chain combines TRBV7-3 with TRBJ2-1; 8 bases agree with TRBD1. CDR3 length equals 14 residues. The V segment lost 5 bases and the J segment 7 bases; nucleotides outside the gene matches: 7. The germline CDR1 and CDR2 sequences are SGHTA and FQGTGA. The CDR3 is CASSPGTGWNEQFF. The CDR3 DNA follows: TGTGCCAGCAGCCCGGGGACAGGTTGGAATGAGCAGTTCTTC.

This clone has a single count. The chain is built from TRBV2 and TRBJ1-6; 7 nucleotides match TRBD1. From germline, CDR1 is SNHLY and CDR2 FYNNEI. J gave up 0 bases and V 5 bases, and 10 bases lay outside the gene matches. The CDR3 totals 18 residues. The CDR3 DNA reads TGTGCCAGCAGTTGGGGACAGTTCCAATTCTCCTATAATTCACCCCTCCACTTT. Translating gives CASSWGQFQFSYNSPLHF.

This clone has a single count. The chain recombines TRBV3-1 (or the pseudogene TRBV3-2) with TRBJ1-2; a weak D match, TRBD1 (5 bases). Germline CDR1 LGHDT, CDR2 YNNKEL (reference sequence). V lost 5 bases, J lost 4 bases, and 11 bases lay in between. There are 13 residues in the CDR3. Here the CDR3 DNA reads TGTGCCAGCAGCTTCAGGGAGGGCTATGGCTACACCTTC. Translating it yields CASSFREGYGYTF.

This clone occurred a few times. The sample contains more than one DNA sequence encoding this CDR3. The chain joins TRBV5-1 to TRBJ2-2; no clear D gene. This CDR3 region has 14 residues. Trimming removed 1 base from V and 5 bases from J, with 9 bases in between. Per the germline V gene, CDR1 is SGHRS and CDR2 is YFSETQ. CDR3 amino acids: CASSLYPGTGELFF. In nucleotides, the CDR3 is TGCGCCAGCAGCTTGTATCCGGGTACCGGGGAGCTGTTTTTT. The full variable domain, with the rest looked up from reference TRBV5-1 and TRBJ2-2, is KAGVTQTPRYLIKTRGQQVTLSCSPISGHRSVSWYQQTPGQGLQFLFEYFSETQRNKGNFPGRFSGRQFSNSRSEMNVSTLELGDSALYLCASSLYPGTGELFFGEGSRLTVL.